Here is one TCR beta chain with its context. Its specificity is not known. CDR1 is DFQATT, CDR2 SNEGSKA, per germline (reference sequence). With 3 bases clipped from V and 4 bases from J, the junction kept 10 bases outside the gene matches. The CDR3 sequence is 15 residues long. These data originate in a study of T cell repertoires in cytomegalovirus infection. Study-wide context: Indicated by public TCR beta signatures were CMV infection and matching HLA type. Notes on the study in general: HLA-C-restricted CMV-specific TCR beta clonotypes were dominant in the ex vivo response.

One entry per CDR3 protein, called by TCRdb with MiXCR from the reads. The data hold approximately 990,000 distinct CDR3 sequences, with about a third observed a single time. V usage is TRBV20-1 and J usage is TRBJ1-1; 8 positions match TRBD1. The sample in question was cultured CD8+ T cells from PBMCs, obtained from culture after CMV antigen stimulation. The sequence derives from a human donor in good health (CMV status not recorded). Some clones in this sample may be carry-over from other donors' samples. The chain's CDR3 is CSARGTGPRGTEAFF. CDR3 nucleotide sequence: TGCAGTGCTAGGGGGACAGGCCCACGGGGCACTGAAGCTTTCTTT.